This entry is about one T cell receptor beta chain. These data come from a study of patients and donors after allogeneic stem cell transplantation. TCRdb fed the RT-PCR reads into MiXCR, producing one record per CDR3 protein. The table shows about 110,000 distinct CDR3 sequences, with around 38% occurring only once. The CDR3 contains 13 residues. Germline CDR1 is SGHDN and CDR2 is FVKESK. V shed 2 bases and J shed 0 bases, with 4 bases lying between them. This sequence was found in a human donor who was either an allogeneic HSCT recipient or a stem cell or donor lymphocyte infusion donor (not recorded which). It is not recorded whose cells these are; they may come from a transplant donor. Input material: blood, either unsorted or a sorted T cell fraction (not recorded which). The chain has TRBV14 and TRBJ1-1; D uncertain. CDR3 sequence: CASSQLMNTEAFF. The CDR3 DNA is TGTGCCAGCAGCCAACTTATGAACACTGAAGCTTTCTTT.